This T cell receptor beta chain was captured in a study of esophageal squamous cell carcinoma under preoperative chemotherapy. Study-level information: Both tumor-infiltrating lymphocytes and peripheral blood T cells had their TCR repertoires profiled. Regarding the study as a whole: Tumor-infiltrating lymphocytes showed no significant post-chemotherapy TCR diversity increase, unlike peripheral T cells. After treatment, tumor-infiltrating lymphocytes seemed to come partly from incoming peripheral T cells, not only local changes. Paclitaxel-nedaplatin therapy caused immediate, substantial clonotype frequency changes.

The table lists this clonotype with a few counts. Its antigen is still unknown. TCRdb analysed the PCR reads with MiXCR anew, one entry per CDR3 protein. The top ten hold about an eighth of the sample, which has fewer than 40,000 distinct CDR3 sequences, 40% to 60% seen once. Time point defined: before preoperative PTX-NDP chemotherapy. This CDR3 has 13 residues. The V end was cut by 3 bases, the J end by 1 base, with 6 bases between. Germline assignment: CDR1 MNHEY and CDR2 SVGAGI. The sample was taken from a patient given preoperative chemotherapy. The rearrangement links TRBV6-5 to TRBJ1-1; D not certain. This TCR came from a human donor with esophageal squamous cell carcinoma. The donor label of this sample is uncertain. The CDR3 here is CASSYEKNTEAFF. CDR3 DNA sequence: TGTGCCAGCAGTTATGAGAAGAACACTGAAGCTTTCTTT.